The 22 T cell receptor beta chains listed next were all sequenced from one sample in a study of spatial heterogeneity in lung cancer. Time point indicated: sample taken at primary tumor resection. The antigens these receptors bind are not known. A single record per CDR3 protein comes from TCRdb applying MiXCR to the 5' RACE reads. The profile covers 20,000 or so distinct CDR3 sequences, with around 6.5% appearing a single time and more than 3% taken by the ten largest. Study findings and constraints: Tracking of tumor mutation counts was seen in expanded intratumoral alpha and beta TCR counts.

Sequencing was performed on lung tumor tissue, taken at surgery. These receptors were collected from a female donor with early-stage non-small cell lung cancer.

This clonotype was found many times. V and J are TRBV6-2 or TRBV6-3 and TRBJ2-1; D uncertain. Trimming left V 1 base short and J 1 base short, with 8 bases between. This CDR3 region has 15 residues. Looked up from germline, CDR1 is MNHEY and CDR2 is SVGEGT. The CDR3 region has the DNA TGTGCCAGCAGTTACTTAAGGAATTCCTACAATGAGCAGTTCTTC. Amino acids: CASSYLRNSYNEQFF.

This clonotype has at least ten counts. The rearrangement uses TRBV20-1 and TRBJ1-1; unclear D gene. V shed 7 bases and J shed 1 base, with 10 bases lying between them. This CDR3 is 12 amino acids long. In germline, CDR1 is DFQATT, CDR2 SNEGSKA (reference sequence). The CDR3 sequence: CSGGPRNTEAFF. The DNA for the CDR3 is TGCAGTGGGGGTCCCAGGAACACTGAAGCTTTCTTT.

This clonotype was recorded at least ten times. The chain uses TRBV7-9 and TRBJ1-1; 8 nucleotides align to TRBD1. Germline assignment: CDR1 SEHNR and CDR2 FQNEAQ (reference sequence). J lost 1 base, V lost 6 bases, and 4 bases had no gene match. The CDR3 loop spans 14 amino acids. CDR3 region: CASSRDRGNTEAFF. In nucleotides, the CDR3 is TGTGCCAGCAGTCGAGACAGGGGGAACACTGAAGCTTTCTTT.

This clonotype is classed as medium-sized. The chain uses TRBV5-5 and TRBJ2-5; the D gene is possibly TRBD1 (5 bases). CDR1 and CDR2 (germline): SGHKS, YYEKEE (reference sequence). Trimming stripped 5 bases from V and 3 bases from J, with 17 bases between. The CDR3 loop spans 15 amino acids. The CDR3 sequence: CASRVWGTSKETQYF. The CDR3 DNA reads TGTGCCAGCAGAGTATGGGGCACTTCTAAAGAGACCCAGTACTTC.

This clonotype was observed many times. This chain joins TRBV11-2 and TRBJ2-7; possible D gene TRBD2, 5 bases. The germline V and J ends were trimmed by 5 bases and 2 bases, with 19 bases remaining between them. CDR1 is SGHAT and CDR2 is FQNNGV in the germline V gene. This CDR3 has 16 residues. CDR3: CASSPLARVGTYEQYF. The CDR3 nucleotides read TGTGCCAGCAGCCCCCTCGCGAGGGTCGGGACCTACGAGCAGTACTTC.

Ten or more counts support this clonotype. The V call is TRBV4-2, the J call TRBJ2-4, with D unclear. Trimming cost V 3 bases and J 6 bases, with 15 bases left between them. From germline, CDR1 is LGHNA and CDR2 YNFKEQ. This CDR3 contains 15 residues. The CDR3 protein is CASSQTRLTRNIQYF. As DNA, the CDR3 is TGTGCCAGCAGCCAGACCCGCCTGACCAGAAACATTCAGTACTTC.

This clonotype showed up many times. The chain employs TRBV12-5 and TRBJ2-5, with 9 positions matching TRBD2. This CDR3 region has 13 residues. Germline values: CDR1 LGHNT, CDR2 FRNRAP. V shed 7 bases, J shed 5 bases, and the junction held 5 bases outside the gene matches. The CDR3 protein is CASALSGGETQYF. CDR3 DNA sequence: TGTGCTAGTGCCCTTAGCGGGGGTGAGACCCAGTACTTC.

This clonotype was observed many times. CDR3 loop: CASSLETGAYEQYF. The CDR3 DNA is TGTGCCAGCAGCTTAGAAACGGGGGCCTACGAGCAGTACTTC. This sequence joins TRBV11-2 and TRBJ2-7; D is perhaps TRBD2 (6 bases). From germline, CDR1 is SGHAT and CDR2 FQNNGV. Trimming shortened V by 0 bases and J by 2 bases, and 8 bases separated the two germline ends. This CDR3 is 14 amino acids long.

The table lists this clonotype with many counts. This chain connects TRBV28 to TRBJ2-7; TRBD2 agrees at 9 bases. The ends lost 5 bases at V and 4 bases at J; junction bases unmatched: 9. This CDR3 is built from 15 residues. Germline V lookup: CDR1 MDHEN, CDR2 SYDVKM. Here the CDR3 reads CASSPSGKVWYEQYF. The CDR3 DNA reads as TGTGCCAGCAGTCCTAGCGGGAAGGTTTGGTACGAGCAGTACTTC.

This clonotype was picked up many times. The V call is TRBV29-1, the J call TRBJ2-7; 9 bases align to TRBD1. Germline-derived CDR1 and CDR2 are SQVTM and ANQGSEA. The junction had 9 bases not matched to a gene; V was cut back by 4 bases and J by 5 bases. This CDR3 has 14 amino acids. CDR3 bases: TGCAGCGTTGTATACAGGGGGCCAGGACACGAGCAGTACTTC. Its protein product is CSVVYRGPGHEQYF.

This clonotype has ten or more counts. The V call is TRBV2, the J call TRBJ2-7; tentatively, D is TRBD1 or TRBD2 (5 bases each). V was trimmed by 6 bases and J by 3 bases, leaving 15 bases between them. The CDR3 is 14 amino acids. Per the germline V gene, CDR1 is SNHLY and CDR2 is FYNNEI. The CDR3 DNA reads TGTGCCAGCAGGGAGCAGGGTGGGAGCTACGAGCAGTACTTC. It specifies CASREQGGSYEQYF.

Many counts were recorded for this clonotype. This rearrangement joins TRBV5-1 to TRBJ2-3; 7 bases line up with TRBD2. The CDR3 sequence is 17 residues long. Germline CDR1 is SGHRS and CDR2 is YFSETQ. The V segment lost 3 bases and the J segment 0 bases; nucleotides outside the gene matches: 10. CDR3 DNA sequence: TGCGCCAGCAGCTCCACGGGGGGACTCAGGAGCACAGATACGCAGTATTTT. This codes for CASSSTGGLRSTDTQYF.

Only a few counts were recorded for this clonotype. The rearrangement joins TRBV2 to TRBJ1-4; D gene unclear. The germline CDR1 and CDR2 sequences are SNHLY and FYNNEI. This CDR3 has 14 amino acids. V shed 4 bases and J shed 5 bases, with 11 bases lying between them. CDR3 in amino acids: CASSVDGLNEKLFF. CDR3 bases: TGTGCCAGCAGTGTCGACGGCTTGAATGAAAAACTGTTTTTT. The entire variable domain, with the rest obtained from reference TRBV2 and TRBJ1-4, is as follows: EPEVTQTPSHQVTQMGQEVILRCVPISNHLYFYWYRQILGQKVEFLVSFYNNEISEKSEIFDDQFSVERPDGSNFTLKIRSTKLEDSAMYFCASSVDGLNEKLFFGSGTQLSVL.

In its sample, this clonotype was seen many times. The chain is built from TRBV6-1 and TRBJ1-2; D not certain. V lost 2 bases to trimming and J lost 4 bases, with 17 bases between them. The CDR3 sequence is 16 residues long. CDR1 is MNHNS, CDR2 SASEGT, per germline. The CDR3 nucleotides are TGTGCCAGCAGTGAACAAGGCGCAGGAGAAGGCTATGGCTACACCTTC. Its translation: CASSEQGAGEGYGYTF.

This clonotype has a count of ten or more. This chain links TRBV28 with TRBJ1-1; D possibly corresponds to TRBD1 (6 bases). The germline V gene encodes CDR1 MDHEN and CDR2 SYDVKM. CDR3 size: 12 residues. Trimming stripped 7 bases from V and 7 bases from J, with 13 bases between. CDR3 residues: CASMGGLVEAFF. The CDR3 DNA follows: TGTGCCAGCATGGGGGGGCTGGTTGAAGCTTTCTTT.

This clonotype was counted at least ten times. V is TRBV7-2 and J is TRBJ1-1; 7 bases match TRBD1. Per the germline V gene, CDR1 is SGHTA and CDR2 is FQGNSA. V shed 7 bases and J 1 base; nucleotides not matched to a gene: 6. This CDR3 spans 14 amino acids. As DNA, the CDR3 is TGTGCCAGCACCCTAGACAGGGCGAACACTGAAGCTTTCTTT. Translated, it gives CASTLDRANTEAFF.

The genes are TRBV5-1 and TRBJ2-4, with a weak D call TRBD1 (6 bases). Germline values: CDR1 SGHRS, CDR2 YFSETQ. The CDR3 loop spans 15 amino acids. V was cut by 0 bases and J by 1 base, with 8 bases left in between. The DNA of the CDR3 is TGCGCCAGCAGCTTGGAGCAGGGGGCCAAAAACATTCAGTACTTC. Translating gives CASSLEQGAKNIQYF.

At least ten counts were recorded for this clonotype. The chain joins TRBV28 to TRBJ1-1; D is undetermined. The V gene lost 5 bases and the J gene lost 11 bases, with 12 bases spanning the gap. In germline, CDR1 is MDHEN, CDR2 SYDVKM. This CDR3 is 11 amino acids long. The CDR3 nucleotides are TGTGCCAGCAGTCAAAACGCCCGGGCTTTCTTT. Its protein product is CASSQNARAFF.

At least ten counts were recorded for this clonotype. The chain has TRBV2 and TRBJ2-3; unclear D gene. The CDR3 has 13 amino acids. Germline V lookup: CDR1 SNHLY, CDR2 FYNNEI. Deletions cut 4 bases from V and 4 bases from J, with 9 bases between. CDR3 DNA: TGTGCCAGCAGTGTGACATGGGCAGATACGCAGTATTTT. This encodes CASSVTWADTQYF.

This clonotype was recorded at least ten times. This chain joins TRBV4-3 and TRBJ1-1; possibly TRBD1 for D (5 bases). Germline loops: CDR1 LGHNA, CDR2 YSLEER. Trimming stripped 4 bases from V and 3 bases from J, with 15 bases between. The CDR3 runs 15 residues. As DNA, the CDR3 is TGCGCCAGCAGCCGTGAGGGGTTCGGCGACACTGAAGCTTTCTTT. The encoded protein is CASSREGFGDTEAFF.

This clonotype showed up many times. The chain is built from TRBV5-1 and TRBJ1-1, with D possibly being TRBD1 (6 bases). Germline V lookup: CDR1 SGHRS, CDR2 YFSETQ. Deletions cut 4 bases from V and 4 bases from J, with 17 bases between. The CDR3 has 15 amino acids. CDR3 residues: CASSGYRVEATEAFF. The DNA of the CDR3 is TGCGCCAGCAGCGGATACAGGGTTGAGGCCACTGAAGCTTTCTTT.

This clonotype was recorded many times. V usage is TRBV7-2 and J usage is TRBJ2-1; D perhaps matches TRBD1 (6 bases). Trimming removed 5 bases from V and 0 bases from J, with 14 bases in between. CDR1 and CDR2 (germline): SGHTA, FQGNSA. This CDR3 is 16 amino acids long. CDR3 region: CASSQLTGSSYNEQFF. The CDR3 nucleotides read TGTGCCAGCAGCCAACTTACAGGGAGCTCCTACAATGAGCAGTTCTTC.